The entry that follows covers one T cell receptor beta chain sequence. Its antigen has not been determined. No qualities accompany the bases; no much larger clone lies one base away. Taken with the paper, the label for time point translates to: longitudinal time-point 2. Healthy controls were blood bank volunteers in Maryland, USA. For unsorted PBMC libraries, 2 million PBMCs were used after storage in RNAlater at -80 degrees C until RNA extraction. Peripheral blood underwent Ficoll-Hypaque density gradient centrifugation to isolate PBMCs, which were then cryopreserved in liquid nitrogen. The CDR3 numbers 14 residues from cysteine through phenylalanine. Only the CDR3 DNA is retained, 42 bases long and in frame from the first base. According to the germline V gene, CDR1 reads SGHRS and CDR2 reads YFSETQ. Trimming leaves V shorter by 3 bases and J shorter by 0 bases, with the junction holding 3 bases beyond the gene matches.

This entry belongs to a study of neurological immune-mediated disorders (dated by TCRdb to between 2018 and 2021). Looking at the study overall: Peripheral blood TCR-beta repertoires from HTLV-I-associated myelopathy (HAM/TSP) patients, multiple sclerosis patients and healthy controls were compared by UMI-based sequencing. Alongside PBMC samples, the set of more than 85 TCR-beta libraries contained longitudinal samples, technical triplicates, and paired CD4+ and CD8+ T-cell subsets that had been sorted. Longitudinal HAM/TSP and healthy donors were sampled at 3 time-points each (3-40 month intervals). The cohort was made up of 68 subjects, consisting of roughly 14 HAM/TSP patients, some 34 multiple sclerosis patients and roughly 20 healthy controls.

To synthesize cDNA, template-switch 5'RACE was performed with a primer carrying a 10-nucleotide random unique molecular identifier so that each TCR transcript was tagged. Every sequencing run yielded over 170 million TCR-beta sequences covering 15-18 subjects. The RNeasy kit was used for extraction of total RNA. The KAPA Real-time Library Amplification kit was used to amplify TCR-beta VDJ regions with primers targeting the TCR constant region and the 5'RACE anchor. Sample indexes and Illumina adaptors were added in a first PCR, and a second PCR then increased library yield. After Ampure bead purification, the roughly 650 bp TCR product was size-selected on a 2% E-gel SizeSelection system. Before pooling, libraries had their quality checked on a Bioanalyzer, their concentration measured with Qubit, and their quantity determined with the Kapa Library Quantification kit. Libraries were sequenced paired-end 2 x 150 bp on an Illumina HiSeq 2500. To increase sequence diversity, 25-30% phiX was spiked into each library pool. Per the authors' processing: The UMI-based MiGEC pipeline processed quality-filtered reads and removed over 80% of raw TCR sequences during error correction. VDJ genes were aligned to IMGT germline references, and clonotypes were defined by unique CDR3 amino acid sequence plus V-J genes. Clonal expansion, Shannon diversity, and CDR3 relatedness (CalcPairwiseDistances, ClusterSamples) were evaluated with VDJtools, and phylogenetic trees were built with CLCbio workbench. Using coefficient-of-variation modelling across technical triplicates, the study counted a clone as expanded if it had at least 8 unique UMIs. The public sequencing data were trimmed at Q25 with fastp and processed into clonotypes with MiXCR by TCRdb, which kept only in-frame beta chains. Under each unique CDR3 protein, matching rows form one entry showing the most common genes and DNA. The V and J calls were determined by TCRdb, not by the authors. The sample contains some 30,000 distinct CDR3 sequences, roughly an eighth of them found a single time. The top ten clonotypes cover 2.3% of the sample.

General findings and caveats noted by the study authors: The highest TCR clonal expansion was observed in HAM/TSP patients, whereas the lowest was observed in MS patients, even when compared with healthy controls. No identical CDR3 amino acid sequences were found to be shared among expanded clones across subjects, suggesting that TCR-beta repertoires were private in all groups.

The specimen sequenced was PBMCs. This TCR came from a woman aged 40 to 50 in good health. This chain is built from TRBV5-1 and TRBJ2-7, with 7 middle bases fitting TRBD2. The DNA reads as follows: TGCGCCAGCAGCTCTAGCGGTTACTCCTACGAGCAGTACTTC. This yields the protein CASSSSGYSYEQYF. The variable domain in full, with residues beyond the CDR3 obtained from the reference TRBV5-1 and TRBJ2-7 genes, is KAGVTQTPRYLIKTRGQQVTLSCSPISGHRSVSWYQQTPGQGLQFLFEYFSETQRNKGNFPGRFSGRQFSNSRSEMNVSTLELGDSALYLCASSSSGYSYEQYFGPGTRLTVT.